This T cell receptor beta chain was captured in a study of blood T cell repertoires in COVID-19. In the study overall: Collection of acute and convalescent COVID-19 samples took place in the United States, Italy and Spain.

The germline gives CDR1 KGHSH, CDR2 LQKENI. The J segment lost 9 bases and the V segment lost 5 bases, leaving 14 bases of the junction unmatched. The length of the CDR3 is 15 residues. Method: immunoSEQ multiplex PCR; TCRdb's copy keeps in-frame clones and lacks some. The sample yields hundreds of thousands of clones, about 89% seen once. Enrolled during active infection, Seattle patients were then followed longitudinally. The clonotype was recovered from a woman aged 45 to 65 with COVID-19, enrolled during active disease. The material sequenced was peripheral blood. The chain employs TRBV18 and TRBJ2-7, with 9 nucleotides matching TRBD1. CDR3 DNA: TGTGCCAGCTCAGACGGACAGGGGTCTTTACTGGGGCAGTACTTC. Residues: CASSDGQGSLLGQYF.